These 25 T cell receptor beta chains were sequenced from one sample in a study of cytomegalovirus exposure and HLA in healthy donors (dated by TCRdb to 2016 to 2017). Libraries were built with the immunoSEQ multiplex PCR assay. A mixture of 60 forward primers for TCR Vbeta segments and 13 reverse primers for TCR Jbeta segments was used in the multiplex PCR. Here the immuneACCESS table is served through TCRdb, limited to in-frame sequences with V and J called. Missing clones are a known gap in these copies; in checked studies unresolved V genes cover under half, and the rest lacks a known reason. This sample lists under 200,000 clones; around 62% were detected once. Clones ranked in the top ten supply just under 3% of the sample. Sequences were obtained from PBMCs. The receptors stem from a middle-aged man in good health and CMV-seronegative.

This chain connects TRBV7-9 to TRBJ1-1, with D possibly being TRBD1 (5 bases). This CDR3 spans 12 amino acids. The V gene lost 5 bases and the J gene lost 6 bases, with 10 bases spanning the gap. The germline V gene encodes CDR1 SEHNR and CDR2 FQNEAQ (reference sequence). CDR3 DNA sequence: TGTGCCAGCAGCATCAGGGAATCTGAAGCTTTCTTT. The encoded protein is CASSIRESEAFF.

This clone was counted once. The chain couples TRBV30 to TRBJ2-3; 8 nucleotides line up with TRBD1. J was trimmed by 1 base and V by 3 bases; bases with no gene match: 0. CDR1 is GTSNPN and CDR2 is SVGIG in the germline V gene (reference sequence). This CDR3 contains 13 residues. The CDR3 DNA sequence: TGTGCCTGGAGGGGACAGGGCACAGATACGCAGTATTTT. Protein sequence: CAWRGQGTDTQYF.

The V call is TRBV7-9, the J call TRBJ2-7, with 7 bases identical to TRBD2. Germline assignment: CDR1 SEHNR and CDR2 FQNEAQ (reference sequence). Germline trimming cut 3 bases from V and 3 bases from J; bases unmatched to any gene: 2. The CDR3 is made up of 13 amino acids. CDR3 sequence: CASSFTGGYEQYF. The DNA of the CDR3 is TGTGCCAGCAGCTTTACGGGAGGCTACGAGCAGTACTTC.

The rearrangement links TRBV5-4 to TRBJ2-2, with D tentatively TRBD2 (5 bases). Per the germline V gene, CDR1 is SGHNT and CDR2 is YYREEE (reference sequence). Between the trimmed V and J ends, which lost 4 bases and 2 bases, there was a span of 9 bases. This CDR3 has 14 residues. The CDR3 region is CASSTRLNTGELFF. The CDR3 DNA is TGTGCCAGCAGCACCCGACTAAACACCGGGGAGCTGTTTTTT.

V and J are TRBV11-2 and TRBJ2-2; D is possibly TRBD1 (6 bases). The CDR3 spans 15 residues. CDR1 is SGHAT, CDR2 FQNNGV, per germline. With 5 bases removed from V and 0 bases from J, the gap between germline ends came to 10 bases. In DNA, the CDR3 is TGTGCCAGCAGCCTCCGGACAGCGAACACCGGGGAGCTGTTTTTT. Its protein is CASSLRTANTGELFF.

This clone was recorded many times. The chain links TRBV29-1 to TRBJ2-7; 9 nucleotides align to TRBD1. Trimming took 5 bases from V and 1 from J; bases not matched to a gene: 3. This CDR3 is built from 13 residues. The germline CDR1 and CDR2 sequences are SQVTM and ANQGSEA. CDR3 nucleotide sequence: TGCAGCGTTAGGACAGGGGAATCCTACGAGCAGTACTTC. Protein: CSVRTGESYEQYF.

The chain uses TRBV7-9 and TRBJ1-1; D gene unclear. This CDR3 has 16 residues. Trimming pared 1 base from V and 11 bases from J, leaving 23 bases between. In germline, CDR1 is SEHNR, CDR2 FQNEAQ (reference sequence). Written as DNA, the CDR3 is TGTGCCAGCAGCTTAGGGGGTCCGCCAATATCACGAGGGGCTTTCTTT. It specifies CASSLGGPPISRGAFF.

This clone showed up just a few times. This chain uses TRBV19 with TRBJ1-5, with 11 bases that match TRBD1. This CDR3 region has 15 residues. Trimming removed 7 bases from V and 6 bases from J; junction bases left unmatched: 8. CDR1 LNHDA and CDR2 SQIVND come from the germline V gene (reference sequence). This CDR3 reads CASTEGQGGIQPQHF. The CDR3 nucleotides are TGTGCCAGTACCGAGGGACAGGGGGGGATTCAGCCCCAGCATTTT.

The chain has TRBV2 and TRBJ2-2, with D perhaps TRBD2 (6 bases). The CDR3 runs to 12 residues. CDR1 and CDR2 from the germline V gene are SNHLY and FYNNEI. Trimming took 4 bases from V and 7 from J, leaving 7 bases between them. The CDR3 sequence is CASSVGGGELFF. The DNA of the CDR3 is TGTGCCAGCAGTGTGGGGGGCGGGGAGCTGTTTTTT.

The chain employs TRBV27 and TRBJ2-7, with D perhaps matching TRBD2 (6 bases). Germline V lookup: CDR1 MNHEY, CDR2 SMNVEV (reference sequence). CDR3 length: 15 residues. Deletions cut 7 bases from V and 6 bases from J, with 22 bases between. The DNA for the CDR3 is TGTGCCAGCACCCCTAAGGGAAGACTAGGTGGCGAGCAGTACTTC. It is translated as CASTPKGRLGGEQYF.

The chain is built from TRBV5-4 and TRBJ1-2; D is perhaps TRBD1 (6 bases). CDR3 length: 15 amino acids. Germline-derived CDR1 and CDR2 are SGHNT and YYREEE (reference sequence). Trimming removed 4 bases from V and 6 bases from J, with 19 bases in between. The DNA for the CDR3 is TGTGCCAGCAGCCCCGATGGGGGAGGGGGGCATGGCTACACCTTC. Translating gives CASSPDGGGGHGYTF.

The V and J genes are TRBV5-6 and TRBJ1-1; D gene unclear. The CDR3 length is 13 residues. The V gene's germline CDR1 is SGHDT and CDR2 YYEEEE. V lost 0 bases to trimming and J lost 4 bases, with 7 bases between them. The CDR3 loop reads CASSLGGATEAFF. Here the CDR3 DNA reads TGTGCCAGCAGCTTGGGGGGAGCCACTGAAGCTTTCTTT.

The chain couples TRBV29-1 to TRBJ2-5, with 11 bases that match TRBD1. The V segment lost 4 bases and the J segment 5 bases; nucleotides outside the gene matches: 6. Germline V CDR1 and CDR2: SQVTM, ANQGSEA. There are 14 residues in the CDR3. DNA for the CDR3: TGCAGCGTTGCCCGGACAGGGGGCTACGAGACCCAGTACTTC. Translated, it gives CSVARTGGYETQYF.

This clone was picked up one time. The chain couples TRBV28 to TRBJ2-5, with 8 bases matching TRBD2. The germline gives CDR1 MDHEN, CDR2 SYDVKM. V shed 6 bases and J 5 bases; nucleotides not matched to a gene: 8. This CDR3 comprises 14 residues. The CDR3 nucleotides read TGTGCCAGCAGCCCTCCCGGCGGGAGGGAGACCCAGTACTTC. Translated, it gives CASSPPGGRETQYF.

The gene calls are TRBV5-1 and TRBJ2-5; possibly TRBD2 for D (5 bases). The CDR3 sequence is 14 residues long. Trimming took off 0 bases at V and 3 bases at J, with 9 bases between the two ends. The germline V gene encodes CDR1 SGHRS and CDR2 YFSETQ. The CDR3: CASSLGTLKETQYF. The CDR3 DNA reads as TGCGCCAGCAGCTTGGGGACTCTTAAAGAGACCCAGTACTTC.

The chain couples TRBV5-4 to TRBJ2-5, with D unresolved. There are 14 residues in the CDR3. Germline V gene data show CDR1 as SGHNT and CDR2 as YYREEE (reference sequence). V was trimmed by 0 bases and J by 5 bases, leaving 11 bases between them. CDR3 amino acids: CASSLADNRETQYF. In nucleotides, the CDR3 is TGTGCCAGCAGCTTGGCCGACAACCGGGAGACCCAGTACTTC.

This clone was seen once. The chain couples TRBV1 to TRBJ2-6; TRBD2, the table's D call, lacks a check against the DNA. TRBV1 is termed a pseudogene. The CDR3 length is 17 residues. The CDR3, as DNA: TGCACCAGCAAGGCCGGGCGGGGGCTTTTTCAGGCCAACGTCCTGACTTTC. This encodes CTSKAGRGLFQANVLTF.

The rearrangement links TRBV7-3 to TRBJ2-3, with TRBD2 matching over 9 bases. Trimming cost V 1 base and J 4 bases; bases outside gene matches: 3. The CDR3 runs to 15 residues. Germline V gives CDR1 SGHTA, CDR2 FQGTGA. The CDR3: CASSLIAGEADTQYF. The CDR3 nucleotides are TGTGCCAGCAGCTTAATAGCGGGAGAAGCAGATACGCAGTATTTT.

The chain combines TRBV5-1 with TRBJ2-3, with 10 bases lining up with TRBD1. The germline CDR1 and CDR2 sequences are SGHRS and YFSETQ. After removal of 4 bases from V and 1 base from J, the junction contained 9 bases not matched to a gene. There are 17 residues in the CDR3. Here the CDR3 DNA reads TGCGCCAGCAGCCAGGACAGGGGGGTTGTAGGCACAGATACGCAGTATTTT. It is translated as CASSQDRGVVGTDTQYF. Based on the CDR3 plus reference TRBV5-1 and TRBJ2-3, the full variable domain is KAGVTQTPRYLIKTRGQQVTLSCSPISGHRSVSWYQQTPGQGLQFLFEYFSETQRNKGNFPGRFSGRQFSNSRSEMNVSTLELGDSALYLCASSQDRGVVGTDTQYFGPGTRLTVL.

This chain uses TRBV5-6 with TRBJ2-1; the match to TRBD1 covers 8 bases. Trimming removed 4 bases from V and 7 bases from J; junction bases left unmatched: 13. The germline gives CDR1 SGHDT, CDR2 YYEEEE. This CDR3 contains 16 residues. CDR3 DNA sequence: TGTGCCAGCAGCCCTCCAGGACAGGGCAGAAATAATGAGCAGTTCTTC. Amino acids: CASSPPGQGRNNEQFF. Filled out from reference TRBV5-6 and TRBJ2-1, the complete variable domain reads DAGVTQSPTHLIKTRGQQVTLRCSPKSGHDTVSWYQQALGQGPQFIFQYYEEEERQRGNFPDRFSGHQFPNYSSELNVNALLLGDSALYLCASSPPGQGRNNEQFFGPGTRLTVL.

The rearrangement uses TRBV6-5 and TRBJ1-5; D ambiguous. Germline-derived CDR1 and CDR2 are MNHEY and SVGAGI. This CDR3 region has 12 residues. Trimming took 2 bases from V and 4 from J, leaving 3 bases between them. The CDR3 region is CASSYENQPQHF. In DNA, the CDR3 is TGTGCCAGCAGTTACGAGAATCAGCCCCAGCATTTT.

This clone was observed a few times. The rearrangement joins TRBV2 to TRBJ1-1, with TRBD1 matching 7 bases. V shed 1 base and J 5 bases; nucleotides not matched to a gene: 7. The CDR3 is 15 amino acids. Germline V gene data show CDR1 as SNHLY and CDR2 as FYNNEI. The CDR3 coding sequence is TGTGCCAGCAGTGAAGAGAGAGGGGGCAAGACTGAAGCTTTCTTT. It is translated as CASSEERGGKTEAFF. Combining the CDR3 with reference TRBV2 and TRBJ1-1 gives the whole variable domain EPEVTQTPSHQVTQMGQEVILRCVPISNHLYFYWYRQILGQKVEFLVSFYNNEISEKSEIFDDQFSVERPDGSNFTLKIRSTKLEDSAMYFCASSEERGGKTEAFFGQGTRLTVV.

The chain couples TRBV5-1 to TRBJ2-2; 9 positions agree with TRBD1. The CDR3 runs to 15 residues. Trimming cost V 3 bases and J 4 bases; bases outside gene matches: 4. Germline CDR1 reads SGHRS; CDR2 reads YFSETQ. The CDR3 sequence: CASSWGQGGTGELFF. CDR3 DNA sequence: TGCGCCAGCAGCTGGGGACAGGGAGGCACCGGGGAGCTGTTTTTT.

Here the CDR3 DNA reads TGTGCCTGGCAACAGGGGTCTAATGAAAAACTGTTTTTT. Translated: CAWQQGSNEKLFF. The chain carries TRBV30 and TRBJ1-4; 7 nucleotides line up with TRBD1. Germline V CDR1 and CDR2: GTSNPN, SVGIG (reference sequence). This CDR3 region has 13 residues. After removal of 5 bases from V and 3 bases from J, the junction contained 3 bases not matched to a gene.

The rearrangement uses TRBV6-5 and TRBJ1-6; D might be TRBD1 (6 bases). This CDR3 contains 14 residues. The germline V and J ends were trimmed by 6 bases and 7 bases, with 13 bases remaining between them. Germline V gene lookup returns CDR1 MNHEY and CDR2 SVGAGI. CDR3 region: CASRLRQGNSPLHF. CDR3 DNA sequence: TGTGCCAGCAGACTAAGGCAGGGGAATTCACCCCTCCACTTT.